The rows below give T cell receptor beta chains drawn from one sample of a study of shared T cell receptors in the human thymus. The method was immunoSEQ multiplex PCR; TCRdb's version includes in-frame clones alone and lacks a portion of them. Of 720,000 or so clones listed, approximately 83% are singletons. In addition, the sample was reused for a study of human thymus T cells.

Sequenced: thymocytes. These receptors originate from a girl less than two years old with a congenital heart defect. CDR3s include the opening cysteine and the closing phenylalanine or tryptophan. Fields, in order: CDR3 protein, CDR3 DNA, J gene, V gene, D gene, clone size. D genes are given only for firm matches. Only some rows state a clone size, as once, few, many or a class for expanded clones.

CDR3 protein: CASSTPEGGFVGYTF
CDR3 DNA: TGTGCCAGTAGTACCCCCGAAGGAGGGTTTGTTGGCTACACCTTC
J gene: TRBJ1-2
V gene: TRBV19
D gene: -
clone size: -

CDR3 protein: CASSVVTGGRRGDTQYF
CDR3 DNA: TGTGCCAGCAGCGTAGTTACGGGGGGCCGGCGAGGAGATACGCAGTATTTT
J gene: TRBJ2-3
V gene: TRBV9
D gene: -
clone size: -

CDR3 protein: CASMQGNTEAFF
CDR3 DNA: TGTGCCAGCATGCAGGGGAACACTGAAGCTTTCTTT
J gene: TRBJ1-1
V gene: TRBV6-5
D gene: -
clone size: once

CDR3 protein: CASSLHPSRVRSNQPQHF
CDR3 DNA: TGTGCCAGCAGTCTACACCCGAGCAGGGTTAGAAGCAATCAGCCCCAGCATTTT
J gene: TRBJ1-5
V gene: TRBV28
D gene: -
clone size: -

CDR3 protein: CASRKPDRAGQETQYF
CDR3 DNA: TGTGCCAGCAGAAAACCGGACAGGGCTGGGCAAGAGACCCAGTACTTC
J gene: TRBJ2-5
V gene: TRBV27
D gene: TRBD1
clone size: -

CDR3 protein: CASSPRGRLAGAYEQYF
CDR3 DNA: TGTGCCAGCAGCCCCCGAGGCCGACTAGCGGGGGCCTACGAGCAGTACTTC
J gene: TRBJ2-7
V gene: TRBV28
D gene: TRBD2
clone size: -

CDR3 protein: CSVQGSFATNEKLFF
CDR3 DNA: TGCAGCGTTCAGGGCAGTTTTGCAACTAATGAAAAACTGTTTTTT
J gene: TRBJ1-4
V gene: TRBV29-1
D gene: -
clone size: -

CDR3 protein: CASRRGQGGAEAFF
CDR3 DNA: TGTGCCAGCAGACGAGGACAGGGTGGGGCTGAAGCTTTCTTT
J gene: TRBJ1-1
V gene: TRBV27
D gene: TRBD1
clone size: -

CDR3 protein: CSVADRDKLGSSMNTEAFF
CDR3 DNA: TGCAGCGTTGCGGACAGGGACAAGCTGGGAAGTTCGATGAACACTGAAGCTTTCTTT
J gene: TRBJ1-1
V gene: TRBV29-1
D gene: TRBD1
clone size: -

CDR3 protein: CASSGESTSRSYNEQFF
CDR3 DNA: TGCGCCAGCAGCGGAGAATCGACTAGCCGCTCCTACAATGAGCAGTTCTTC
J gene: TRBJ2-1
V gene: TRBV5-1
D gene: TRBD2
clone size: -

CDR3 protein: CASSLTAGGNEQYF
CDR3 DNA: TGTGCCAGCAGTTTAACGGCAGGGGGGAATGAGCAGTACTTC
J gene: TRBJ2-7
V gene: TRBV27
D gene: -
clone size: once

CDR3 protein: CASRAGAANSGANVLTF
CDR3 DNA: TGTGCCAGCAGGGCTGGGGCAGCAAACTCTGGGGCCAACGTCCTGACTTTC
J gene: TRBJ2-6
V gene: TRBV5-6
D gene: -
clone size: -

CDR3 protein: CASSSGRGAVQSSAPYEQYF
CDR3 DNA: TGCGCCAGCAGCTCCGGGCGGGGGGCAGTACAATCATCCGCACCCTACGAGCAGTACTTC
J gene: TRBJ2-7
V gene: TRBV5-1
D gene: TRBD2
clone size: -

CDR3 protein: CASSPTRVYEQYF
CDR3 DNA: TGTGCCAGCAGCCCTACCAGGGTGTACGAGCAGTACTTC
J gene: TRBJ2-7
V gene: TRBV6-5
D gene: -
clone size: -

CDR3 protein: CAWSVRGHGNQPQHF
CDR3 DNA: TGTGCCTGGAGTGTCAGGGGCCATGGCAATCAGCCCCAGCATTTT
J gene: TRBJ1-5
V gene: TRBV30
D gene: -
clone size: once